Each of the 25 T cell receptor beta chains below was sequenced from the same sample in a study of blood T cells in healthy people across ages. Primers used in a second PCR of about 6 to 12 cycles were a sample-barcoded 5' primer and a J-beta primer mix. In TCRdb, the 5' RACE reads were re-called with MiXCR into one record per CDR3 protein. The sample lists over a million distinct CDR3 sequences; about 45% were seen once. The sequencing input was blood. The receptors were gathered from a woman younger than 35 in good health.

This clonotype has just a few counts. This rearrangement joins TRBV2 to TRBJ2-1; 9 bases are shared with TRBD2. With V trimmed by 1 base and J by 8 bases, 6 bases remained unmatched. Germline V gene data show CDR1 as SNHLY and CDR2 as FYNNEI. The CDR3 has 15 amino acids. CDR3 in DNA: TGTGCCAGCAGTGAAGTCCAGCGGGAGGAAGATGAGCAGTTCTTC. Translated: CASSEVQREEDEQFF.

As for this clonotype: A much larger clonotype is one base distant, so this may be a read error. The chain uses TRBV29-1 and TRBJ2-3, with no clear D. The V and J ends lost 8 bases and 3 bases respectively, with 15 bases between them. The CDR3 is 13 residues long. The V gene's germline CDR1 is SQVTM and CDR2 ANQGSEA. CDR3 amino acids: CSIFSSLTDTQYF. The CDR3 nucleotides read TGCAGCATTTTTTCAAGTTTGACAGATACGCAGTATTTT.

This chain joins TRBV6-5 and TRBJ1-5; TRBD1 might be the D (6 bases). This CDR3 contains 13 residues. With 2 bases removed from V and 6 bases from J, the gap between germline ends came to 8 bases. Germline CDR1 is MNHEY and CDR2 is SVGAGI. CDR3 loop: CASSYDRRQPQHF. CDR3 DNA: TGTGCCAGCAGTTACGACAGGCGTCAGCCCCAGCATTTT.

The chain links TRBV11-2 to TRBJ2-3, with D unclear. From germline, CDR1 is SGHAT and CDR2 FQNNGV. This CDR3 contains 12 residues. V was clipped by 4 bases and J by 8 bases, with 10 bases between them. CDR3 nucleotide sequence: TGTGCCAGCAGCTCCGGATCTGCTACGCAGTATTTT. Its protein product is CASSSGSATQYF.

The chain carries TRBV20-1 and TRBJ2-5; D possibly corresponds to TRBD2 (6 bases). Per germline, CDR1 DFQATT and CDR2 SNEGSKA (reference sequence). The CDR3 has 16 amino acids. V was clipped by 3 bases and J by 11 bases, with 28 bases between them. The chain's CDR3 is CSASNLGLVAINEQYF. The CDR3 nucleotides read TGCAGTGCTAGCAACCTGGGACTCGTTGCCATCAATGAGCAGTACTTC.

V usage is TRBV27 and J usage is TRBJ2-3; D may be TRBD1 (6 bases). Germline CDR1 and CDR2: MNHEY and SMNVEV (reference sequence). The length of the CDR3 is 15 residues. V was clipped by 9 bases and J by 0 bases, with 16 bases between them. The CDR3: CARVEQGRSTDTQYF. The CDR3 DNA reads as TGTGCCAGGGTTGAACAGGGTAGGAGCACAGATACGCAGTATTTT.

The chain's CDR3 is CASIRTGYTDTQYF. The CDR3 bases are TGTGCCAGCATTAGGACAGGGTACACAGATACGCAGTATTTT. The rearrangement links TRBV2 to TRBJ2-3, with TRBD1 matching over 8 bases. This CDR3 has 14 amino acids. V shed 7 bases and J 2 bases; nucleotides not matched to a gene: 5. CDR1 and CDR2 (germline): SNHLY, FYNNEI.

The chain has TRBV6-5 and TRBJ2-7, with 8 bases matching TRBD1. Trimming took 2 bases from V and 10 from J; bases not matched to a gene: 4. Germline assignment: CDR1 MNHEY and CDR2 SVGAGI. This CDR3 is built from 12 residues. The CDR3 region has the DNA TGTGCCAGCAGTTACGGACAGGGACGACAGTACTTC. Its translation is CASSYGQGRQYF.

DNA for the CDR3: TGTGCCAGCAGCTCGAGACAGGGTGGCGCCGGGGAGCTGTTTTTT. This encodes CASSSRQGGAGELFF. The genes are TRBV7-3 and TRBJ2-2, with 7 bases identical to TRBD1. Germline V gene data show CDR1 as SGHTA and CDR2 as FQGTGA. The J segment lost 6 bases and the V segment lost 4 bases, leaving 8 bases of the junction unmatched. The CDR3 has 15 residues.

This chain joins TRBV6-5 and TRBJ2-5; 7 nucleotides line up with TRBD1. Germline V gene data show CDR1 as MNHEY and CDR2 as SVGAGI. The CDR3 is 13 amino acids. Trimming cost V 5 bases and J 11 bases; bases outside gene matches: 11. Here the CDR3 reads CASSGDSRGEQYF. CDR3 nucleotides: TGTGCCAGCAGTGGGGACAGTCGAGGGGAGCAGTACTTC.

The chain employs TRBV25-1 and TRBJ2-7; TRBD2 agrees at 8 bases. There are 16 residues in the CDR3. The germline V gene encodes CDR1 MGHDK and CDR2 SYGVNS. V was clipped by 3 bases and J by 0 bases; unmatched bases: 7. The CDR3 bases are TGTGCCAGCAGTGAGCTGAATAGCGGGGACTCCTACGAGCAGTACTTC. Translated: CASSELNSGDSYEQYF.

V gene TRBV6-1 combines with J gene TRBJ2-5; possibly TRBD1 for D (5 bases). The J call is in doubt because the DNA end fits TRBJ2-7 better. The germline CDR1 and CDR2 sequences are MNHNS and SASEGT. This CDR3 contains 14 residues. The CDR3 loop reads CASSIQGVDYEQYF. The CDR3 nucleotides are TGTGCCAGCAGTATTCAGGGTGTGGACTACGAGCAGTACTTC.

This clonotype has a single count. V gene TRBV7-9 combines with J gene TRBJ1-1; D is uncertain. CDR3 length: 13 amino acids. The V gene's germline CDR1 is SEHNR and CDR2 FQNEAQ (reference sequence). V lost 5 bases and J lost 5, with 12 bases in between. CDR3 amino acids: CASSTEQLTEAFF. The CDR3 DNA reads TGTGCCAGCAGCACTGAGCAACTGACTGAAGCTTTCTTT. The variable domain in full, with the rest retrieved from reference TRBV7-9 and TRBJ1-1, is DTGVSQNPRHKITKRGQNVTFRCDPISEHNRLYWYRQTLGQGPEFLTYFQNEAQLEKSRLLSDRFSAERPKGSFSTLEIQRTEQGDSAMYLCASSTEQLTEAFFGQGTRLTVV.

This clonotype occurred a few times. The chain links TRBV4-2 to TRBJ2-3; 8 bases line up with TRBD1. CDR1 and CDR2 (germline): LGHNA, YNFKEQ. V dropped 4 bases and J dropped 6; count of bases not matched to a gene: 3. The CDR3 runs 13 residues. In DNA, the CDR3 is TGTGCCAGCAGCCCGACAGGGGATGATACGCAGTATTTT. As protein: CASSPTGDDTQYF.

Of note for this clonotype: Sequence at one end of the junction differs from germline and may be a read error. The chain couples TRBV12-3 or TRBV12-4 to TRBJ2-3, with a tentative D call TRBD2 (5 bases). This CDR3 comprises 12 residues. The CDR3 region is CASSLSPGSQNF. For the CDR3, the DNA is TGTGCCAGCAGTTTATCCCCGGGGTCGCAGAATTTT.

The chain joins TRBV3-1 to TRBJ1-6; D remains unclear. The CDR3 contains 14 residues. In germline, CDR1 is LGHDT, CDR2 YNNKEL (reference sequence). The germline V and J ends were trimmed by 5 bases and 7 bases, with 12 bases remaining between them. The CDR3 DNA is TGTGCCAGCAGCGAGGTATATACCAATTCACCCCTCCACTTT. This sequence encodes CASSEVYTNSPLHF.

This rearrangement joins TRBV9 to TRBJ1-2; 10 bases are shared with TRBD1. Germline lookup yields CDR1 SGDLS and CDR2 YYNGEE. This CDR3 has 20 amino acids. Germline trimming cut 4 bases from V and 3 bases from J; bases unmatched to any gene: 21. CDR3 coding DNA: TGTGCCAGCAGCTTCCCCGATCGAAGTGGACAGGGGGTAGAGGACTATGGCTACACCTTC. This encodes CASSFPDRSGQGVEDYGYTF.

This chain connects TRBV7-8 to TRBJ2-1; D could derive from TRBD1 or TRBD2 (6 bases each). The germline gives CDR1 SGHVS, CDR2 FQNEAQ. The CDR3 sequence is 16 residues long. The V and J ends lost 2 bases and 3 bases respectively, with 14 bases between them. The CDR3 bases are TGTGCCAGCAGCTTACTATCGGGGGCCAACTACAATGAGCAGTTCTTC. Its translation: CASSLLSGANYNEQFF.

The rearrangement uses TRBV29-1 and TRBJ2-7; D gene ambiguous. With 6 bases removed from V and 6 bases from J, the gap between germline ends came to 12 bases. CDR1 SQVTM and CDR2 ANQGSEA come from the germline V gene. The CDR3 has 11 amino acids. The CDR3 DNA follows: TGCAGCGTCTATTCTCCACTCGAGCAGTACTTC. Residues: CSVYSPLEQYF.

Many counts were recorded for this clonotype. V usage is TRBV11-2 and J usage is TRBJ2-1, with 9 bases lining up with TRBD2. Looked up from germline, CDR1 is SGHAT and CDR2 is FQNNGV. With V trimmed by 5 bases and J by 4 bases, 3 bases remained unmatched. The CDR3 totals 14 residues. The DNA for the CDR3 is TGTGCCAGCAGCGTCCTAGCGGGGTACAATGAGCAGTTCTTC. It codes for CASSVLAGYNEQFF.

The gene calls are TRBV15 and TRBJ2-3; D is unresolved. V gave up 0 bases and J gave up 4 bases, with 17 bases separating them. The CDR3 is 17 residues long. CDR1 LNHNV and CDR2 YYDKDF come from the germline V gene (reference sequence). The CDR3 region has the DNA TGTGCCACCAGCAGAGATGAGGCATCGAGAAACGCAGATACGCAGTATTTT. This encodes CATSRDEASRNADTQYF.

The V call is TRBV6-5, the J call TRBJ2-6; no clear D. V was pared by 6 bases and J by 1 base, with 10 bases between. This CDR3 is 15 amino acids long. Germline CDR1 reads MNHEY; CDR2 reads SVGAGI. The DNA for the CDR3 is TGTGCCAGCAGCCACGTACGGTCTGGGGCCAACGTCCTGACTTTC. Translating gives CASSHVRSGANVLTF.

This clonotype was seen more than once but under ten times. This chain links TRBV10-3 with TRBJ2-1; D tentatively fits TRBD1 or TRBD2 (7 bases each). Germline values: CDR1 ENHRY, CDR2 SYGVKD. The V and J ends lost 0 bases and 9 bases respectively, with 21 bases between them. There are 17 residues in the CDR3. DNA for the CDR3: TGTGCCATCAGTGAGTCCCCGGGGAGGGGGCGTTTTAGTGAGCAGTTCTTC. It codes for CAISESPGRGRFSEQFF.

This clonotype was counted between two and nine times. This rearrangement joins TRBV28 to TRBJ2-3; TRBD1 or TRBD2 may be the D gene (5 bases each). The CDR3 totals 15 residues. Germline assignment: CDR1 MDHEN and CDR2 SYDVKM. Deletions cut 1 base from V and 7 bases from J, with 15 bases between. DNA for the CDR3: TGTGCCAGCAGTTTATATAGCGAGGGGAACCATACGCAGTATTTT. Translating it yields CASSLYSEGNHTQYF. Complete variable domain (other parts from reference TRBV28 and TRBJ2-3): DVKVTQSSRYLVKRTGEKVFLECVQDMDHENMFWYRQDPGLGLRLIYFSYDVKMKEKGDIPEGYSVSREKKERFSLILESASTNQTSMYLCASSLYSEGNHTQYFGPGTRLTVL.

The chain has TRBV11-3 and TRBJ2-1; 9 positions match TRBD2. V was clipped by 1 base and J by 7 bases; unmatched bases: 11. The CDR3 spans 17 residues. The V gene's germline CDR1 is SGHNT and CDR2 YENEEA. As DNA, the CDR3 is TGTGCCAGCAGCTTAGCCCCTCCTGCGGGAGGGCGAAATGAGCAGTTCTTC. Encoded protein: CASSLAPPAGGRNEQFF.